This T cell receptor beta chain was retrieved from a study of CD8+ T cells in alopecia areata (dated by TCRdb to 2017 to 2018). For context, the study as a whole: The treated patients took part in an open-label pilot trial in which moderate-to-severe alopecia areata was treated with oral tofacitinib at 5 to 10 mg twice daily. RNA was extracted with the PAXgene miRNA kit for fixed scalp, the miRNeasy kit for PBMCs, and the RNeasy kit for mouse skin. Patients stayed on tofacitinib for 6 to 18 months and then had 6 months of follow-up off drug so that delayed response and recurrence could be assessed. Amplification of TCRbeta CDR3 regions was done by immunoSEQ multiplex PCR using 35 Vbeta forward primers and 13 Jbeta reverse primers. Clonality in the scalp was compared among normal scalp (n=4), patchy alopecia areata scalp (n=8), and alopecia totalis/universalis scalp (n=8). Human TCRbeta sequencing covered scalp tissue and sorted CD4+ and CD8+ peripheral blood T cells from patchy and totalis/universalis alopecia areata patients and healthy controls. Biopsies were taken from tofacitinib-treated patients at baseline and again at 4 and 24 weeks into treatment, and several of those patients also had a later scalp biopsy. In both human patients and the C3H/HeJ mouse model, the study applied high-throughput TCRbeta sequencing to look at T cell clonal expansion in alopecia areata.

Here is what the overall study found, with its caveats: Shared TCR sequences between patients were less evident than in mice, which may be partly attributable to HLA diversity in the patient population. Higher clonality and more expanded CD8+ clones were observed in lesional scalp than in normal scalp, particularly in alopecia totalis/universalis, a finding suggestive of antigenic drive. Scalp TCR repertoire analysis is complicated because resident alphabeta T cells in normal human skin are also sequenced, whereas mouse skin is dominated by gammadelta T cells.

CDR3 length: 15 amino acids, cysteine to phenylalanine. Only the CDR3 DNA is retained, 45 bases long and in frame from the first base. For CDR1 and CDR2, the germline V gene (reference sequence) lists MNHEY and SMNVEV. Germline trimming amounts to 5 bases on V and 0 bases on J, with 5 as the count of junction bases outside the gene matches. For this clone: No cognate antigen has been identified for it. The sample holds no much larger clone one base away, and base qualities are not on file.

The time point label, read with the paper, signifies: baseline before oral tofacitinib. Lesional scalp punch biopsies and peripheral blood were obtained from alopecia areata patients. PBMCs were separated by density centrifugation and stained for CD3, CD4 and CD8, after which CD4+ and CD8+ T cells were sorted on a FACSAria. Libraries were prepared through the immunoSEQ multiplex PCR assay. To provide template for TCR sequencing, every sample had RNA extracted and reverse transcribed into cDNA. SuperScript III was used for first-strand cDNA synthesis, primed with a 2:1 mix of oligo-dT and random hexamers. A synthetic immune receptor repertoire was used to assess amplification bias, and residual bias was removed computationally. The source study handled its data this way. Raw reads were preprocessed to remove errors, and CDR3 was defined by IMGT conventions from the conserved cysteine to phenylalanine. Clonality was computed as 1 minus the Shannon entropy, with the entropy normalized by log2 of the number of productive unique TCRs. CD4 or CD8 identity of scalp clones was inferred by cross-referencing scalp TCRbeta sequences with sorted blood CD4 and CD8 repertoires. In its TCRdb copy, this immuneACCESS table keeps in-frame sequences only and misses some clones. Where compared with another copy, unresolved V genes explain less than half of these, and the others have no known cause. V and J calls and clone size are given by that table; D and trimming were obtained from the DNA. Across this sample there are 180,000 or so clones, with around 63% seen only once. Approximately 1.7% of the sample belongs to the ten largest clones.

This TCR came from a human donor with alopecia areata. The V gene is TRBV27 and the J gene is TRBJ2-7; TRBD1 aligns with 9 central bases. Sequencing was performed on CD4+ T cells sorted from blood, taken at week 0. The sequenced DNA: TGTGCCAGCAGTCCGCGGACAGGGGCCTCCTACGAGCAGTACTTC. The encoded protein is CASSPRTGASYEQYF.